The 30 T cell receptor beta chains below all came from one sample that was sequenced in a study of persistence of HIV-infected CD4 T cells. These receptors' antigens are unknown. Cells were stimulated with CMV-infected fibroblast lysates at approximately 10 ug/mL. Sorted nonresponding memory CD4+ T cells were CD40L-negative, CD69-negative, CD45RO-high. This was the immunoSEQ version 4 assay in survey mode. The repertoire was sequenced with immunoSEQ multiplex PCR; TCRdb's copy has only in-frame clones and lacks some. This sample has approximately 31,000 clones; roughly 80% occur once, and the top ten carry around 0.86%. The sample in question was CD4+ T cells sorted from PBMCs after approximately 19-hour stimulation, obtained from a patient who received antiretroviral therapy. These receptors originate from an adult man with HIV who was CMV-seropositive.

This clone was found once. The chain carries TRBV5-1 and TRBJ1-1; D unresolved. The V end was cut by 4 bases, the J end by 0 bases, with 10 bases between. CDR3 length: 14 amino acids. Germline loops: CDR1 SGHRS, CDR2 YFSETQ. CDR3 sequence (DNA): TGCGCCAGCAGCACCGGACGGTTGAACACTGAAGCTTTCTTT. Translation: CASSTGRLNTEAFF.

The CDR3 sequence is CASSLDPRLSTEAFF. The CDR3 DNA reads as TGTGCCAGTAGTCTCGACCCTCGTTTGAGCACTGAAGCTTTCTTT. The rearrangement uses TRBV19 and TRBJ1-1; D remains ambiguous. The CDR3 extends over 15 amino acids. Germline loops: CDR1 LNHDA, CDR2 SQIVND (reference sequence). The V gene lost 5 bases and the J gene lost 4 bases, with 17 bases spanning the gap.

The chain employs TRBV5-5 and TRBJ1-2; unclear D gene. Trimming took off 0 bases at V and 3 bases at J, with 6 bases between the two ends. The CDR3 sequence is 13 residues long. Germline CDR1 and CDR2: SGHKS and YYEKEE (reference sequence). This CDR3 is CASSLAGHYGYTF. The CDR3 bases are TGTGCCAGCAGCTTGGCGGGTCACTATGGCTACACCTTC. The full variable domain, with the rest looked up from reference TRBV5-5 and TRBJ1-2, is DAGVTQSPTHLIKTRGQQVTLRCSPISGHKSVSWYQQVLGQGPQFIFQYYEKEERGRGNFPDRFSARQFPNYSSELNVNALLLGDSALYLCASSLAGHYGYTFGSGTRLTVV.

The chain's CDR3 is CSALTGSGYTF. DNA of the CDR3: TGCAGTGCTTTAACAGGGTCTGGCTACACCTTC. The V call is TRBV20-1, the J call TRBJ1-2; maybe TRBD1 (6 bases). V was pared by 5 bases and J by 7 bases, with 11 bases between. Looked up from germline, CDR1 is DFQATT and CDR2 is SNEGSKA (reference sequence). CDR3 length: 11 residues.

This sequence joins TRBV6-5 and TRBJ1-2; D is perhaps TRBD1 (5 bases). CDR1 MNHEY and CDR2 SVGAGI come from the germline V gene. CDR3 length: 13 amino acids. Trimming cost V 6 bases and J 0 bases, with 8 bases left between them. In DNA, the CDR3 is TGTGCCAGCAGACAGGCCTCTAACTATGGCTACACCTTC. Its translation is CASRQASNYGYTF.

V is TRBV5-1 and J is TRBJ1-3; D unclear. The CDR3 runs to 13 residues. Germline-derived CDR1 and CDR2 are SGHRS and YFSETQ. Trimming took off 4 bases at V and 4 bases at J, with 9 bases between the two ends. CDR3 sequence (DNA): TGCGCCAGCAGCACGGGAGCGGGAAACACCATATATTTT. It codes for CASSTGAGNTIYF.

V is TRBV5-1 and J is TRBJ2-7; 7 bases map to TRBD1. The length of the CDR3 is 15 residues. The V and J ends lost 1 base and 4 bases, in that order; junction bases with no gene match: 8. The germline gives CDR1 SGHRS, CDR2 YFSETQ. This CDR3 reads CASSLLGDSSYEQYF. As DNA, the CDR3 is TGCGCCAGCAGCTTGCTGGGGGACAGCTCTTACGAGCAGTACTTC.

The V gene is TRBV18, the J gene TRBJ1-1; D gene ambiguous. Germline assignment: CDR1 KGHSH and CDR2 LQKENI. V gave up 2 bases and J gave up 1 base, with 5 bases separating them. CDR3 length: 13 residues. The CDR3 coding sequence is TGTGCCAGCTCACCAATCAAGAACACTGAAGCTTTCTTT. Amino acids: CASSPIKNTEAFF. The whole variable domain, remainder taken from reference TRBV18 and TRBJ1-1, is NAGVMQNPRHLVRRRGQEARLRCSPMKGHSHVYWYRQLPEEGLKFMVYLQKENIIDESGMPKERFSAEFPKEGPSILRIQQVVRGDSAAYFCASSPIKNTEAFFGQGTRLTVV.

CDR3 DNA sequence: TGTGCCAGCAGCCAATGGGGGTCGAACACTGAAGCTTTCTTT. It yields the protein CASSQWGSNTEAFF. This chain joins TRBV14 and TRBJ1-1; D may be TRBD1 (5 bases). Germline CDR1 is SGHDN and CDR2 is FVKESK. Between the trimmed V and J ends, which lost 2 bases and 1 base, there was a span of 8 bases. There are 14 residues in the CDR3.

V and J are TRBV27 and TRBJ2-3; TRBD2 agrees at 8 bases. Germline values: CDR1 MNHEY, CDR2 SMNVEV (reference sequence). There are 16 residues in the CDR3. V trimming: 3 bases; J trimming: 9 bases; junction bases outside the gene matches: 14. The CDR3 sequence is CASSFSSGAAGATQYF. CDR3 DNA sequence: TGTGCCAGCAGTTTTAGTAGCGGGGCGGCCGGGGCCACGCAGTATTTT.

The genes are TRBV5-1 and TRBJ1-2; D is ambiguous. Germline CDR1 SGHRS, CDR2 YFSETQ. The CDR3 runs 14 residues. V lost 1 base and J lost 0, with 7 bases in between. The CDR3 nucleotides are TGCGCCAGCAGCTTGCTGGATTCTAACTATGGCTACACCTTC. It codes for CASSLLDSNYGYTF.

V usage is TRBV6-5 and J usage is TRBJ2-7; maybe TRBD2 (6 bases). CDR1 and CDR2 from the germline V gene are MNHEY and SVGAGI. Trimming removed 0 bases at V and 5 bases at J, with 11 bases between. The CDR3 spans 14 residues. The DNA for the CDR3 is TGTGCCAGCAGTTACTCTGGCGGGGCCCACGAGCAGTACTTC. Residues: CASSYSGGAHEQYF.

Concerning this clone itself: Other DNA sequences from this sample encode an identical CDR3 as well. This chain connects TRBV6-4 to TRBJ2-3, with D hard to call. Germline values: CDR1 MRHNA, CDR2 SNTAGT. V was trimmed by 3 bases and J by 0 bases, leaving 1 base between them. The length of the CDR3 is 12 residues. In DNA, the CDR3 is TGTGCCAGCAGTGATAGCACAGATACGCAGTATTTT. This codes for CASSDSTDTQYF.

V and J are TRBV9 and TRBJ1-2; 12 bases line up with TRBD1. Germline assignment: CDR1 SGDLS and CDR2 YYNGEE. There are 17 residues in the CDR3. The V and J ends lost 0 bases and 6 bases, in that order; junction bases with no gene match: 9. In DNA, the CDR3 is TGTGCCAGCAGCGTAGTACCCCAGGGACAGGGGGCAAATGGCTACACCTTC. Residues: CASSVVPQGQGANGYTF.

This clone was found a few times. V usage is TRBV7-2 and J usage is TRBJ1-5; the D gene is possibly TRBD1 (5 bases). The CDR3 has 15 amino acids. The ends were cut back, 6 bases at V and 2 bases at J, with 14 bases in the middle. Germline loops: CDR1 SGHTA, CDR2 FQGNSA. CDR3 residues: CASSPGRDGNQPQHF. The CDR3 nucleotides read TGTGCCAGCAGTCCCGGAAGGGACGGCAATCAGCCCCAGCATTTT.

The rearrangement uses TRBV6-2 or TRBV6-3 and TRBJ2-7; no firm D call. In germline, CDR1 is MNHEY, CDR2 SVGEGT. CDR3 length: 12 residues. The germline V and J ends were trimmed by 5 bases and 4 bases, with 9 bases remaining between them. The CDR3 region has the DNA TGTGCCAGCAGTCGTGAGCTATACGAGCAGTACTTC. Translated: CASSRELYEQYF.

The chain recombines TRBV7-2 with TRBJ2-3; D possibly corresponds to TRBD2 (6 bases). The germline V gene encodes CDR1 SGHTA and CDR2 FQGNSA. The CDR3 contains 14 residues. Trimming took off 3 bases at V and 0 bases at J, with 7 bases between the two ends. Here the CDR3 reads CASSLGTSTDTQYF. The CDR3 nucleotides read TGTGCCAGCAGCTTGGGGACTAGCACAGATACGCAGTATTTT.

This clone occurred once. The chain has TRBV6-4 and TRBJ1-5; 10 bases map to TRBD1. CDR1 MRHNA and CDR2 SNTAGT come from the germline V gene. There are 19 residues in the CDR3. V lost 2 bases, J lost 4 bases, and 14 bases stayed unmatched. CDR3 in DNA: TGTGCCAGCAGTGACCGGAATTACTTGGGACAGGGGAAAAATCAGCCCCAGCATTTT. Protein sequence: CASSDRNYLGQGKNQPQHF.

The rearrangement joins TRBV7-2 to TRBJ2-5; maybe TRBD1 (6 bases). Germline values: CDR1 SGHTA, CDR2 FQGNSA. CDR3 length equals 13 residues. Between the trimmed V and J ends, which lost 10 bases and 1 base, there was a span of 13 bases. Here the CDR3 DNA reads TGTGCCACCTACCGGACAGTCCAAGAGACCCAGTACTTC. As protein: CATYRTVQETQYF.

The DNA of the CDR3 is TGTGCCACCGGATACGACAGGAGCCTTGGAAACACCATATATTTT. It specifies CATGYDRSLGNTIYF. The rearrangement links TRBV15 to TRBJ1-3; D is perhaps TRBD1 (6 bases). Germline CDR1 LNHNV, CDR2 YYDKDF (reference sequence). The V end lost 8 bases, the J end lost 3 bases, and 17 bases lay between the germline ends. This CDR3 comprises 15 residues.

V is TRBV5-6 and J is TRBJ1-2; TRBD1 agrees at 7 bases. The germline V gene has CDR1 SGHDT and CDR2 YYEEEE. The CDR3 has 13 residues. The V and J ends lost 1 base and 8 bases, in that order; junction bases with no gene match: 5. CDR3 nucleotides: TGTGCCAGCAGCTTGCGCCAGGGGGAAGGCTACACCTTC. Residues: CASSLRQGEGYTF.

The chain links TRBV2 to TRBJ1-4, with D perhaps matching TRBD1 (5 bases). V shed 4 bases and J shed 0 bases, with 12 bases lying between them. The CDR3 runs to 16 residues. CDR1 is SNHLY and CDR2 is FYNNEI in the germline V gene. In DNA form, the CDR3 reads TGTGCCAGCAGTGTGCTTGGAGGGGCAACTAATGAAAAACTGTTTTTT. Encoded protein: CASSVLGGATNEKLFF.

This clone was observed a few times. The V gene is TRBV28, the J gene TRBJ2-1; 13 bases line up with TRBD2. The CDR3 totals 17 residues. After removal of 6 bases from V and 6 bases from J, the junction contained 11 bases not matched to a gene. CDR1 is MDHEN, CDR2 SYDVKM, per germline. This CDR3 reads CASRKGMGLAGSNEQFF. CDR3 nucleotides: TGTGCCAGCAGGAAGGGGATGGGACTAGCGGGGAGCAATGAGCAGTTCTTC.

This clone was picked up a small number of times. The chain recombines TRBV28 with TRBJ2-7, with D perhaps matching TRBD1 (5 bases). Germline V lookup: CDR1 MDHEN, CDR2 SYDVKM. This CDR3 comprises 15 residues. V lost 3 bases, J lost 5 bases, and 17 bases lay in between. For the CDR3, the DNA is TGTGCCAGCAGTTTTCGGACATACCCAATAAACGAGCAGTACTTC. Amino acids: CASSFRTYPINEQYF.

This clone was seen only a few times. This chain uses TRBV6-2 or TRBV6-3 with TRBJ2-3; no firm D call. This CDR3 comprises 12 residues. Trimming left V 2 bases short and J 7 bases short, with 7 bases between. Germline CDR1 and CDR2: MNHEY and SVGEGT. In DNA form, the CDR3 reads TGTGCCAGCAGTTACGCGGCGAATACGCAGTATTTT. This encodes CASSYAANTQYF.

This chain joins TRBV19 and TRBJ1-4; D is perhaps TRBD1 (5 bases). Trimming cost V 3 bases and J 1 base, with 18 bases left between them. Germline CDR1 LNHDA, CDR2 SQIVND (reference sequence). CDR3 size: 18 residues. CDR3: CASSILTVFRETNEKLFF. CDR3 nucleotide sequence: TGTGCCAGTAGTATCCTGACAGTCTTTCGGGAAACTAATGAAAAACTGTTTTTT.

The genes are TRBV19 and TRBJ2-2; tentatively, D is TRBD2 (6 bases). Trimming took 1 base from V and 6 from J, leaving 9 bases between them. The CDR3 contains 14 residues. Germline V gene sequence: CDR1 LNHDA, CDR2 SQIVND (reference sequence). CDR3 DNA sequence: TGTGCCAGTAGTATAGTTCAGCGGGCCGGGGAGCTGTTTTTT. Amino acid sequence: CASSIVQRAGELFF.

The chain is built from TRBV9 and TRBJ1-2, with D possibly TRBD1 on 6 matching bases. The CDR3 runs to 16 residues. CDR1 is SGDLS and CDR2 is YYNGEE in the germline V gene. Trimming removed 0 bases from V and 5 bases from J, with 17 bases in between. Here the CDR3 reads CASSVAIGGRDYGYTF. Written as DNA, the CDR3 is TGTGCCAGCAGCGTAGCTATTGGGGGCAGGGATTATGGCTACACCTTC. The full variable domain, completed using reference TRBV9 and TRBJ1-2, is DSGVTQTPKHLITATGQRVTLRCSPRSGDLSVYWYQQSLDQGLQFLIQYYNGEERAKGNILERFSAQQFPDLHSELNLSSLELGDSALYFCASSVAIGGRDYGYTFGSGTRLTVV.

The rearrangement links TRBV6-2 or TRBV6-3 to TRBJ2-7; 11 bases map to TRBD2. Germline CDR1 reads MNHEY; CDR2 reads SVGEGT. The CDR3 has 15 amino acids. The V segment lost 2 bases and the J segment 3 bases; nucleotides outside the gene matches: 3. The CDR3 region is CASSYGTSGLYEQYF. CDR3 nucleotide sequence: TGTGCCAGCAGTTACGGGACTAGCGGACTCTACGAGCAGTACTTC.

This chain's CDR3 is CASSIGRGLSGANVLTF. CDR3 sequence (DNA): TGTGCCAGTAGTATAGGTCGAGGACTCTCTGGGGCCAACGTCCTGACTTTC. V usage is TRBV19 and J usage is TRBJ2-6, with a possible D match to TRBD2 (5 bases). Trimming took off 1 base at V and 0 bases at J, with 10 bases between the two ends. Germline CDR1 LNHDA, CDR2 SQIVND (reference sequence). CDR3 length equals 17 residues.